Listed below are T cell receptor beta chains from one sample, sequenced in a study of blood T cell dynamics during melanoma immunotherapy. Assay: immunoSEQ multiplex PCR; the TCRdb copy retains only in-frame clones and omits some. The sample gives fewer than 4,500 clones, approximately 97% of which show up once; 0.95% to 1.5% is in the top ten. The sequencing used effector memory CD8+ T cells from blood, collected from a patient treated with checkpoint blockade. Receptor source: a human donor with melanoma. CDR3s include the opening cysteine and the closing phenylalanine or tryptophan. A D gene is named only where the DNA matches it firmly. Only some rows state a clone size, as once, few, many or a class for expanded clones.

J,V,D,size,DNA,CDR3
TRBJ1-2,TRBV14,NA,NA,TGTGCCAGCAGCCAGGGGGATAACTATGGCTACACCTTC,CASSQGDNYGYTF
TRBJ2-7,TRBV9,NA,NA,TGTGCCAGCAGCCCAGAAGGGACCGCCTACGAGCAGTACTTC,CASSPEGTAYEQYF
TRBJ2-7,TRBV7-9,NA,NA,TGTGCCAGCAGCTTCCCTGACAGGTCCTACGAGCAGTACTTC,CASSFPDRSYEQYF
TRBJ2-7,TRBV9,TRBD1,NA,TGTGCCAGCAGCGTAGGGGACAGGGAAGACGAGCAGTACTTC,CASSVGDREDEQYF
TRBJ1-4,TRBV16,NA,NA,TGTGCCAGCAGCCAATCGGGCAGACCAACTAATGAAAAACTGTTTTTT,CASSQSGRPTNEKLFF
TRBJ1-5,TRBV28,NA,NA,TGTGCCAGCAGTTTGCAGGGGAGGGATCAGCCCCAGCATTTT,CASSLQGRDQPQHF
TRBJ2-5,TRBV7-8,TRBD2,NA,TGTGCCAGCAGCTGGCCCCAGCGGGAGGGCCGGCGGAAAGAGACCCAGTACTTC,CASSWPQREGRRKETQYF
TRBJ2-7,TRBV27,NA,NA,TGTGCCAGCAGGAATGCATGGGCCCTAAACTACGAGCAGTACTTC,CASRNAWALNYEQYF
TRBJ2-7,TRBV9,TRBD2,once,TGTGCCAGCAGCGTAGGATTTGGGGGGGAAGCCCACGAGCAGTACTTC,CASSVGFGGEAHEQYF
TRBJ1-2,TRBV27,TRBD1,NA,TGTGCCAGCAGTTTATGGACAGGGGATGGCTACACCTTC,CASSLWTGDGYTF
TRBJ2-7,TRBV13,NA,NA,TGTGCCAGCAGCTTAGGTCTCGGACTGATGAACTACGAGCAGTACTTC,CASSLGLGLMNYEQYF
TRBJ1-6,TRBV25-1,NA,NA,TGTGCCAGCAGTGAAGGCAGTAATTCACCCCTCCACTTT,CASSEGSNSPLHF
TRBJ2-2,TRBV9,NA,NA,TGTGCCAGCAGCGTCGCTCCGGAGGGTCCGCTAACCGGGGAGCTGTTTTTT,CASSVAPEGPLTGELFF
TRBJ2-2,TRBV25-1,NA,once,TGTGCCAGCCCTACCCCACTAGTGTCAACCGGGGAGCTGTTTTTT,CASPTPLVSTGELFF
TRBJ2-7,TRBV7-2,NA,NA,TGTGCCAGCAGCTCTAGGGGACGGGGCTCCTACGAGCAGTACTTC,CASSSRGRGSYEQYF
TRBJ2-1,TRBV5-8,NA,NA,TGTGCCAGCAGCCCGGGGAGGTCTCGTGGAGATGAGCAGTTCTTC,CASSPGRSRGDEQFF
TRBJ2-7,TRBV7-9,TRBD2,NA,TGTGCCAGCAGCTTAGTCGGCGGGAGCTCCTACGAGCAGTACTTC,CASSLVGGSSYEQYF
TRBJ1-2,TRBV9,NA,NA,TGTGCCAGCAGCGCCCCGTCGGGACGGGCTCCAGGCTACACCTTC,CASSAPSGRAPGYTF
TRBJ2-5,TRBV21-1,NA,NA,TGTGCCAGCAGCAAAGGAGGTGGAGCTAGCGGGACAAGGCTCGGAGAGACCCAGTACTTC,CASSKGGGASGTRLGETQYF
TRBJ2-1,TRBV27,NA,NA,TGTGCCAGCAGTTTTGTGGGAGAGGAATTCTTC,CASSFVGEEFF